This T cell receptor beta chain was obtained from a study of blood T cell repertoires in COVID-19. Study overall: In each case, the material was cDNA or gDNA derived from T cells, B-cell-depleted T cells, or PBMCs.

Assay: immunoSEQ multiplex PCR; the TCRdb copy retains only in-frame clones and omits some. The sample contains tens of thousands of clones, about 74% of which appear only once. Seattle researchers signed up patients amid active infection and tracked them longitudinally. The sequence was obtained from a man between 65 and 85 years old with COVID-19, enrolled during active disease. Sample: peripheral blood.

The CDR3 region has the DNA TGTGCCAGCAGTTACTATTCCTCCGGGGGAGTCAACGTCCTGACTTTC. It specifies CASSYYSSGGVNVLTF. The chain couples TRBV6-5 to TRBJ2-6; perhaps TRBD2 as D (6 bases). Trimming removed 1 base from V and 9 bases from J, with 16 bases in between. The CDR3 has 16 residues. Germline V CDR1 and CDR2: MNHEY, SVGAGI.